The next 22 T cell receptor beta chains were all read from a single sample in a study of monozygotic twins with inflammatory bowel disease. TCRdb reworked the 5' RACE reads into one entry per CDR3 protein, no DNA. Listed are hundreds of thousands of distinct CDR3 sequences; 5.6% falls within the top ten. Sample: blood. Receptors originate from a human donor with ulcerative colitis or Crohn's disease, or a healthy co-twin of an affected twin (not recorded which).

CDR3 in amino acids: CSAKRQGSEQYF. The chain carries TRBV20-1 and TRBJ2-7; with no DNA, the TCRdb D assignment of TRBD1 cannot be verified. The CDR3 has 12 residues. Germline V CDR1 and CDR2: DFQATT, SNEGSKA (reference sequence).

V usage is TRBV9 and J usage is TRBJ2-2; the TCRdb D gene call, TRBD2, has no DNA to confirm it. The germline gives CDR1 SGDLS, CDR2 YYNGEE. The CDR3 sequence is 16 residues long. This CDR3 is CASSVGVAGDTGELFF. The full variable domain, with the rest looked up from reference TRBV9 and TRBJ2-2, is DSGVTQTPKHLITATGQRVTLRCSPRSGDLSVYWYQQSLDQGLQFLIQYYNGEERAKGNILERFSAQQFPDLHSELNLSSLELGDSALYFCASSVGVAGDTGELFFGEGSRLTVL.

The gene calls are TRBV4-3 and TRBJ2-2; TCRdb lists TRBD2, though no DNA is available to test this call. The CDR3 covers 18 residues. Germline CDR1 is LGHNA and CDR2 is YSLEER. The CDR3 loop is CASSQEGWPSRNTGELFF.

The J gene is TRBJ1-6, the V gene TRBV5-1; TCRdb reports TRBD1, a call that lacks DNA to check it against. CDR3 length: 15 residues. Looked up from germline, CDR1 is SGHRS and CDR2 is YFSETQ. This CDR3 reads CASSLEAGVSSPLHF.

V gene TRBV3-1 combines with J gene TRBJ1-5; TCRdb proposes TRBD1, but this gene call is untestable without DNA. This CDR3 has 18 residues. Germline V lookup: CDR1 LGHDT, CDR2 YNNKEL (reference sequence). CDR3 residues: CASSQDPPGGHSNQPQHF. Supplemented by reference TRBV3-1 and TRBJ1-5, the full variable domain reads DTAVSQTPKYLVTQMGNDKSIKCEQNLGHDTMYWYKQDSKKFLKIMFSYNNKELIINETVPNRFSPKSPDKAHLNLHINSLELGDSAVYFCASSQDPPGGHSNQPQHFGDGTRLSIL.

The V and J genes are TRBV20-1 and TRBJ2-3; TCRdb names TRBD2, which stays unverified in the absence of DNA. CDR3 length: 15 residues. Looked up from germline, CDR1 is DFQATT and CDR2 is SNEGSKA (reference sequence). CDR3 amino acids: CSASLAGPITDTQYF.

CDR3 protein: CSAKDGTENTEAFF. The V call is TRBV20-1, the J call TRBJ1-1; TCRdb reports TRBD1, a call that lacks DNA to check it against. The V gene's germline CDR1 is DFQATT and CDR2 SNEGSKA (reference sequence). This CDR3 contains 14 residues.

V and J are TRBV28 and TRBJ1-1; the D call of TRBD1 rests on TCRdb alone, since no DNA is present to check it. This CDR3 is built from 13 residues. The germline gives CDR1 MDHEN, CDR2 SYDVKM. The CDR3 region is CASGTGQDTEAFF. The variable domain in full, completed from reference TRBV28 and TRBJ1-1, reads DVKVTQSSRYLVKRTGEKVFLECVQDMDHENMFWYRQDPGLGLRLIYFSYDVKMKEKGDIPEGYSVSREKKERFSLILESASTNQTSMYLCASGTGQDTEAFFGQGTRLTVV.

The V call is TRBV15, the J call TRBJ2-1; TCRdb's D call, TRBD2, is unchecked because there is no DNA. Germline V gene lookup returns CDR1 LNHNV and CDR2 YYDKDF (reference sequence). The CDR3 runs 14 residues. The CDR3 protein is CATSRDPGLAYVVF.

V usage is TRBV24-1 and J usage is TRBJ1-5; TCRdb gives TRBD1 as the D gene, but with no DNA this cannot be confirmed. The CDR3 sequence is 15 residues long. Germline V CDR1 and CDR2: KGHDR, SFDVKD. This chain's CDR3 is CATSGLGQGIQPQHF.

CDR3: CASSLGTASSYNSPLHF. The chain combines TRBV5-1 with TRBJ1-6. The CDR3 is made up of 17 amino acids. Germline CDR1 reads SGHRS; CDR2 reads YFSETQ.

The chain combines TRBV12-3 or TRBV12-4 with TRBJ2-7. The CDR3 length is 16 residues. This CDR3 reads CASQAALGGSPYEQYF.

The chain employs TRBV18 and TRBJ2-1; TCRdb selects TRBD1, and the lack of DNA leaves this call unchecked. Germline V gene sequence: CDR1 KGHSH, CDR2 LQKENI. The CDR3 extends over 14 amino acids. The chain's CDR3 is CASSMDRNYNEQFF.

The chain is built from TRBV7-8 and TRBJ2-2; TCRdb lists TRBD1, though no DNA is available to test this call. CDR3 length: 15 residues. Germline V lookup: CDR1 SGHVS, CDR2 FQNEAQ. CDR3 region: CASSLIPQGTGELFF.

V and J are TRBV14 and TRBJ1-4; TCRdb picks TRBD1, but there is no DNA to check that call. This CDR3 has 15 residues. CDR1 SGHDN and CDR2 FVKESK come from the germline V gene. The CDR3 loop is CASSPYSGVNEKLFF.

This chain links TRBV20-1 with TRBJ1-2; absent DNA, TCRdb's TRBD1 call cannot be checked. CDR3 size: 14 residues. CDR1 and CDR2 (germline): DFQATT, SNEGSKA (reference sequence). CDR3 residues: CSAVNTGRNYGYTF.

The V call is TRBV7-9, the J call TRBJ2-3; TCRdb lists TRBD1, though no DNA is available to test this call. Germline CDR1 SEHNR, CDR2 FQNEAQ (reference sequence). The CDR3 sequence is 14 residues long. This CDR3 reads CASSFERGKDTQYF.

The chain recombines TRBV20-1 with TRBJ2-7. Germline loops: CDR1 DFQATT, CDR2 SNEGSKA (reference sequence). The CDR3 consists of 13 residues. CDR3 residues: CSARGIQTYEQYF.

The chain uses TRBV5-1 and TRBJ2-1; TCRdb's D gene call, TRBD2, goes unchecked for lack of DNA. CDR1 is SGHRS, CDR2 YFSETQ, per germline. The CDR3 has 15 amino acids. CDR3 region: CASSSGTSALSEQFF.

The chain employs TRBV20-1 and TRBJ2-7; TCRdb designates TRBD1, a call that cannot be tested without DNA. The CDR3 is 13 amino acids. Per the germline V gene, CDR1 is DFQATT and CDR2 is SNEGSKA (reference sequence). The CDR3 loop is CSAPFLTGYEQYF.

The CDR3: CSARDPTSELSEQYF. V usage is TRBV20-1 and J usage is TRBJ2-7; TCRdb reports TRBD2, a call that lacks DNA to check it against. This CDR3 region has 15 residues. Germline CDR1 and CDR2: DFQATT and SNEGSKA (reference sequence).

The chain combines TRBV6-5 with TRBJ2-5; TCRdb names TRBD1, which stays unverified in the absence of DNA. This CDR3 comprises 14 residues. From germline, CDR1 is MNHEY and CDR2 SVGAGI. The CDR3: CASSYYGAEETQYF.